This T cell receptor (beta chain) appears in the sequencing data of a study of blood T cell repertoires in COVID-19. Across the study: Samples taken during acute and convalescent COVID-19 were collected in the United States, Italy and Spain. T cells, B-cell-depleted T cells, or PBMCs supplied cDNA or gDNA.

In the original processing: The authors estimated nucleated cell counts from reference gene primer amplification. This table comes from immunoSEQ multiplex PCR, and its TCRdb copy is limited to in-frame clones, with some not included. V and J calls and clone size follow that table, whereas D and trimming were derived from the DNA. Found here are 110,000 or so clones, more than 65% of them singletons; the top ten hold roughly 1.4%. This clone was detected many times. Trimming at V came to 6 bases and at J to 5 bases, leaving 12 bases not matched to a gene. CDR1 and CDR2 from the germline V gene are MDHEN and SYDVKM. The CDR3 is made up of 16 amino acids.

The source is a man over 45 with acute or convalescent COVID-19. The chain combines TRBV28 with TRBJ1-2; TRBD1 matches 10 bases. Sequences were obtained from peripheral blood. The CDR3 spells CASSPGRGQGSYGYTF. In nucleotides, the CDR3 is TGTGCCAGCAGCCCGGGTCGGGGACAGGGGTCTTATGGCTACACCTTC.